This T cell receptor (beta chain) was sequenced during a study of blood T cells in healthy people across ages. Using a J-beta primer mix together with a sample-barcoded 5' primer, a second PCR was run for roughly 7 to 11 cycles. TCRdb fed the 5' RACE reads into MiXCR, producing one record per CDR3 protein. The sample has around 1,000,000 distinct CDR3 sequences, about 23% seen once. Trimming shortened V by 4 bases and J by 3 bases, and 14 bases separated the two germline ends. There are 14 residues in the CDR3. CDR1 and CDR2 from the germline V gene are SGHRS and YFSETQ. These data were also filed under a second study, of T cells of mothers and their children.

The clonotype comes from a girl aged 2 to 9 in good health. The sequencing sample was made of blood. The chain is built from TRBV5-1 and TRBJ2-7; possibly TRBD1 for D (6 bases). CDR3 in DNA: TGCGCCAGCAGCCAGGGGAAGGTAGACTACGAGCAGTACTTC. This encodes CASSQGKVDYEQYF.